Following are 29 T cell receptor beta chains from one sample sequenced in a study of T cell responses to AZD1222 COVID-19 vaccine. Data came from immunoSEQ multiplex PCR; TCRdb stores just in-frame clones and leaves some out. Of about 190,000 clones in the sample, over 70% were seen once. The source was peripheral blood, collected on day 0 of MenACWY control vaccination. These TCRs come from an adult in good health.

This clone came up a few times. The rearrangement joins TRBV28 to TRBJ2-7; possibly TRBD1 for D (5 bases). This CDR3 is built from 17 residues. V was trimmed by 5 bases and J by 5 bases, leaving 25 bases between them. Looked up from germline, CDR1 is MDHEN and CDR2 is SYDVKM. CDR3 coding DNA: TGTGCCAGCAGTCTAGTGGTCGACAGCCGCCTGTCCCACGAGCAGTACTTC. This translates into CASSLVVDSRLSHEQYF. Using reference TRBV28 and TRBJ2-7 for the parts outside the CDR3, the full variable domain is DVKVTQSSRYLVKRTGEKVFLECVQDMDHENMFWYRQDPGLGLRLIYFSYDVKMKEKGDIPEGYSVSREKKERFSLILESASTNQTSMYLCASSLVVDSRLSHEQYFGPGTRLTVT.

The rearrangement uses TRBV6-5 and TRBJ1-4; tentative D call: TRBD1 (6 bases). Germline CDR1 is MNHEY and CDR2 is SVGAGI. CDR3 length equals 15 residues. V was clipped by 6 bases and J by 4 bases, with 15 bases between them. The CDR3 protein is CASRSEQGYNEKLFF. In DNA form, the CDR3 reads TGTGCCAGCAGAAGCGAACAGGGATATAATGAAAAACTGTTTTTT.

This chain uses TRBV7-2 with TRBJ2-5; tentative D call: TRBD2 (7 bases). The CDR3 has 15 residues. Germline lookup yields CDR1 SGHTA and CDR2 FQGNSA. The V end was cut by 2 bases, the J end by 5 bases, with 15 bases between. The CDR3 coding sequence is TGTGCCAGCAGCTTACCCGGGGGGCTTGGGGAGACCCAGTACTTC. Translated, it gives CASSLPGGLGETQYF.

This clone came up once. CDR3 coding DNA: TGTGCCAGCAGTCCTCAAACAGGGGCGGCTGAAAAACTGTTTTTT. Translation: CASSPQTGAAEKLFF. This chain links TRBV2 with TRBJ1-4, with 7 bases that match TRBD1. The CDR3 covers 15 residues. The J segment lost 7 bases and the V segment lost 5 bases, leaving 10 bases of the junction unmatched. Per germline, CDR1 SNHLY and CDR2 FYNNEI.

In DNA form, the CDR3 reads TGTGCCAGCAGCTTAGTCGAGCGGGCCGAGCAGTACTTC. Translation: CASSLVERAEQYF. This sequence joins TRBV7-9 and TRBJ2-7; D is possibly TRBD2 (6 bases). The CDR3 spans 13 residues. Trimming stripped 1 base from V and 6 bases from J, with 10 bases between. Germline V gives CDR1 SEHNR, CDR2 FQNEAQ (reference sequence).

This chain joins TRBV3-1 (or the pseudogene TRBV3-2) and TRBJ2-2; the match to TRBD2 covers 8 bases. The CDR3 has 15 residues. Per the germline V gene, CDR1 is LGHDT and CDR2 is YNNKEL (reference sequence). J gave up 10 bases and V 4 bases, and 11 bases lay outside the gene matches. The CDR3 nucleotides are TGTGCCAGCAGCCCGCGGGGGGCCGGGGGCTTGGAGCTGTTTTTT. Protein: CASSPRGAGGLELFF.

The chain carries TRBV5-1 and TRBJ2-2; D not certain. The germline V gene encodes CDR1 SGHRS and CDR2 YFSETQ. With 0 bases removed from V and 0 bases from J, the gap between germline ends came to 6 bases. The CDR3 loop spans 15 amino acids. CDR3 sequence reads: CASSLDGPNTGELFF. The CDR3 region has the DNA TGCGCCAGCAGCTTGGACGGCCCGAACACCGGGGAGCTGTTTTTT.

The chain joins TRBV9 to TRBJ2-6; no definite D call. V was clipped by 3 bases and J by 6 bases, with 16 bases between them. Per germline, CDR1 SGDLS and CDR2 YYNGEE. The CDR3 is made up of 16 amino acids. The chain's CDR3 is CASSARPQVTANVLTF. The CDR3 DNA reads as TGTGCCAGCAGCGCGCGGCCCCAGGTTACGGCCAACGTCCTGACTTTC.

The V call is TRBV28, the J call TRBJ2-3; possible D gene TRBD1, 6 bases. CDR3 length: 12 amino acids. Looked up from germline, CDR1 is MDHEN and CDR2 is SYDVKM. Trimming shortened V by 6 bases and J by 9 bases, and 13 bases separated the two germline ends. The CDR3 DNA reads TGTGCCAGCAGGACCACAGGGAAGACGCAGTATTTT. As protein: CASRTTGKTQYF.

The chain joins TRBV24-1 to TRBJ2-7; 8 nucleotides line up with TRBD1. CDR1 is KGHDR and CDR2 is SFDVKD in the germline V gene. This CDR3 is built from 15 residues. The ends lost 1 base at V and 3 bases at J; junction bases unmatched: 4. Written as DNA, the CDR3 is TGTGCCACCAGTGATTTCAGGACAGGGCGCTACGAGCAGTACTTC. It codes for CATSDFRTGRYEQYF.

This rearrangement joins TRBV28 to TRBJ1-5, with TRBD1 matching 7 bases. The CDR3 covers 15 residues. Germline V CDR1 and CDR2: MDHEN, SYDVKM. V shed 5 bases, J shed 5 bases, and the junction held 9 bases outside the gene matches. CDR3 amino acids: CASSVTGWGDQPQHF. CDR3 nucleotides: TGTGCCAGCAGTGTGACAGGGTGGGGGGATCAGCCCCAGCATTTT. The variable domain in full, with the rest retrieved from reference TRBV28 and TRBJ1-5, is DVKVTQSSRYLVKRTGEKVFLECVQDMDHENMFWYRQDPGLGLRLIYFSYDVKMKEKGDIPEGYSVSREKKERFSLILESASTNQTSMYLCASSVTGWGDQPQHFGDGTRLSIL.

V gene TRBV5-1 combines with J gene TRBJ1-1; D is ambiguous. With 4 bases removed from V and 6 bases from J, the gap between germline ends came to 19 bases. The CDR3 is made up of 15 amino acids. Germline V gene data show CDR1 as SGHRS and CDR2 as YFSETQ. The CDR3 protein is CASSQDPGIEAEAFF. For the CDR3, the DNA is TGCGCCAGCAGCCAAGACCCCGGGATCGAGGCTGAAGCTTTCTTT. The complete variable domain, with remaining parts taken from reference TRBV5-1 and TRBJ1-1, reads KAGVTQTPRYLIKTRGQQVTLSCSPISGHRSVSWYQQTPGQGLQFLFEYFSETQRNKGNFPGRFSGRQFSNSRSEMNVSTLELGDSALYLCASSQDPGIEAEAFFGQGTRLTVV.

CDR3: CASSEGLPGPYEQYF. The CDR3 DNA reads as TGTGCCAGCAGTGAGGGACTACCCGGCCCCTACGAGCAGTACTTC. V usage is TRBV2 and J usage is TRBJ2-7, with 7 bases fitting TRBD2. Germline V gene data show CDR1 as SNHLY and CDR2 as FYNNEI. J lost 2 bases, V lost 3 bases, and 7 bases had no gene match. The CDR3 has 15 residues.

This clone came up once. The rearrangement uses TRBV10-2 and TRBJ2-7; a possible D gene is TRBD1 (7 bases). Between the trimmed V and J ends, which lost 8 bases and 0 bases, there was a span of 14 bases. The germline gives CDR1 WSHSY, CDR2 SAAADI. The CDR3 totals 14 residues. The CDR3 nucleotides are TGCGCCAGCTCTCCGCGGGACAGCTCCTACGAGCAGTACTTC. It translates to CASSPRDSSYEQYF.

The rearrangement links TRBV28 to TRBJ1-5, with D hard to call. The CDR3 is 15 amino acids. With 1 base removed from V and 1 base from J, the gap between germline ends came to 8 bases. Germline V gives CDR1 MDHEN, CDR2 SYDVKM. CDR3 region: CASSLYRLSNQPQHF. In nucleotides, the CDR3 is TGTGCCAGCAGTTTATATCGGTTAAGCAATCAGCCCCAGCATTTT.

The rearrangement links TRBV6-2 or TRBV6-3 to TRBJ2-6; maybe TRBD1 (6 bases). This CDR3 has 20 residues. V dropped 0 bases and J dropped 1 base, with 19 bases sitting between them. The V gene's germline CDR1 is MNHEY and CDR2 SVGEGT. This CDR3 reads CASSYSIRPGERSGANVLTF. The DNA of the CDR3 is TGTGCCAGCAGTTACTCAATTCGGCCAGGGGAAAGGTCTGGGGCCAACGTCCTGACTTTC.

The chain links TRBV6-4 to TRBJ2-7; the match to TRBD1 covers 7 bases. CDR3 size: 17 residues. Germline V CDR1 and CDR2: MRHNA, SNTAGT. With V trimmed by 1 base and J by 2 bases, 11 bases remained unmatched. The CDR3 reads CASSDYIWGQLTYEQYF. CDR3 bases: TGTGCCAGCAGTGACTATATTTGGGGACAGTTAACCTACGAGCAGTACTTC.

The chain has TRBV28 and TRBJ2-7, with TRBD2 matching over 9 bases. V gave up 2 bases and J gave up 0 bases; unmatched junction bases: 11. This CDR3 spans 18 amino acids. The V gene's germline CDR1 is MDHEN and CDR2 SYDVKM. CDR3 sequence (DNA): TGTGCCAGCAGTTTAAGCCCCCCCCTTAGCGGGAGCTCCTACGAGCAGTACTTC. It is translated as CASSLSPPLSGSSYEQYF.

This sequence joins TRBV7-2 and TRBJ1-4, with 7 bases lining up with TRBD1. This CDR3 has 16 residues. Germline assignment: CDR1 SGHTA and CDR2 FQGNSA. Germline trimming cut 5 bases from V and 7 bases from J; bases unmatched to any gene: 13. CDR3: CASSPTPPAGGEKLFF. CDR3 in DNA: TGTGCCAGCAGCCCCACCCCACCCGCAGGGGGTGAAAAACTGTTTTTT.

The DNA for the CDR3 is TGCGCCAGCCGCCTCCGGGACACCGAAAAACTGTTTTTT. This translates into CASRLRDTEKLFF. The rearrangement links TRBV5-1 to TRBJ1-4, with D possibly being TRBD1 (6 bases). Germline V gives CDR1 SGHRS, CDR2 YFSETQ. This CDR3 is built from 13 residues. V lost 7 bases and J 8 bases, leaving 15 bases between the germline ends. The variable domain in full, completed from reference TRBV5-1 and TRBJ1-4, reads KAGVTQTPRYLIKTRGQQVTLSCSPISGHRSVSWYQQTPGQGLQFLFEYFSETQRNKGNFPGRFSGRQFSNSRSEMNVSTLELGDSALYLCASRLRDTEKLFFGSGTQLSVL.

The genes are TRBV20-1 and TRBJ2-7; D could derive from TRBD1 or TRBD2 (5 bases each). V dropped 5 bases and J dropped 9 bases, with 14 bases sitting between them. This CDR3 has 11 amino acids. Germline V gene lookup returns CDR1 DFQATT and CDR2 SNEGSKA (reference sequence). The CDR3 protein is CSAPLMGVQYF. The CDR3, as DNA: TGCAGTGCTCCTTTGATGGGGGTGCAGTACTTC.

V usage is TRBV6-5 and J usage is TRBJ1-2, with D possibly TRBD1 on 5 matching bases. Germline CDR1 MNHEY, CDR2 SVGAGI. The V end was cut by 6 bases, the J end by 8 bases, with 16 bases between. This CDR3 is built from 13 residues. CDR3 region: CASRGPAPNGYTF. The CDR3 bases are TGTGCCAGCAGGGGGCCCGCTCCTAACGGCTACACCTTC.

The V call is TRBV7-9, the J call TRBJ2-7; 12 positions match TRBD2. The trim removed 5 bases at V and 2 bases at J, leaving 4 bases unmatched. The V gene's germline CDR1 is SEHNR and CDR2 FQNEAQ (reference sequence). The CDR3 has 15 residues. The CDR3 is CASSPRTSGAYEQYF. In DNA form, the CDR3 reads TGTGCCAGCAGCCCCAGGACTAGCGGGGCCTACGAGCAGTACTTC.

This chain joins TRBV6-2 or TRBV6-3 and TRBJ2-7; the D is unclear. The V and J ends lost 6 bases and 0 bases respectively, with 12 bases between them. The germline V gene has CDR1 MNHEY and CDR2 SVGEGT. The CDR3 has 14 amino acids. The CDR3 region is CASSKPQVSYEQYF. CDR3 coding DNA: TGTGCCAGCAGCAAACCCCAGGTCTCCTACGAGCAGTACTTC.

CDR3 loop: CASSLGQGAYYEQYF. CDR3 DNA: TGTGCCAGCAGCTTAGGGCAGGGGGCCTACTACGAGCAGTACTTC. The chain links TRBV11-2 to TRBJ2-7; 8 nucleotides line up with TRBD1. CDR1 and CDR2 from the germline V gene are SGHAT and FQNNGV. V shed 1 base and J 3 bases; nucleotides not matched to a gene: 5. This CDR3 is built from 15 residues.

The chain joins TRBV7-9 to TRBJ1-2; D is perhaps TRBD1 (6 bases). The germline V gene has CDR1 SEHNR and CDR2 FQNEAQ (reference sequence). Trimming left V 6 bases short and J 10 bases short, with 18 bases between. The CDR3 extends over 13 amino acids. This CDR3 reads CASRDSGRGVYTF. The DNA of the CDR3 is TGTGCCAGCAGGGACAGTGGACGGGGAGTCTACACCTTC.

The CDR3 sequence is CASSDQLSTDTQYF. The CDR3 coding sequence is TGTGCCAGCAGTGACCAGTTAAGCACAGATACGCAGTATTTT. The rearrangement joins TRBV6-1 to TRBJ2-3; D gene ambiguous. The CDR3 length is 14 residues. Trimming cost V 3 bases and J 0 bases, with 7 bases left between them. Per the germline V gene, CDR1 is MNHNS and CDR2 is SASEGT.

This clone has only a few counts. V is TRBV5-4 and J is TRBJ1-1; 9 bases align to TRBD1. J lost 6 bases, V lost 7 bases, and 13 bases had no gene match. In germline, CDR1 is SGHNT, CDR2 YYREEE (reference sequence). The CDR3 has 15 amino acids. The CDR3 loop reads CASRTNRDRVSEAFF. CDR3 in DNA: TGTGCCAGCCGGACAAACCGGGACAGGGTGTCTGAAGCTTTCTTT. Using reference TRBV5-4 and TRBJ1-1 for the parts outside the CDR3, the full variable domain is ETGVTQSPTHLIKTRGQQVTLRCSSQSGHNTVSWYQQALGQGPQFIFQYYREEENGRGNFPPRFSGLQFPNYSSELNVNALELDDSALYLCASRTNRDRVSEAFFGQGTRLTVV.

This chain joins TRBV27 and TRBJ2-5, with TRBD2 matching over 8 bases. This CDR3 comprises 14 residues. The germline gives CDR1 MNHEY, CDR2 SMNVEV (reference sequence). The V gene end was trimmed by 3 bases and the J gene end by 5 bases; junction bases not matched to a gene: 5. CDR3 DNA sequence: TGTGCCAGCAGTTTTACAGCGGGGGACGAGACCCAGTACTTC. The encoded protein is CASSFTAGDETQYF.